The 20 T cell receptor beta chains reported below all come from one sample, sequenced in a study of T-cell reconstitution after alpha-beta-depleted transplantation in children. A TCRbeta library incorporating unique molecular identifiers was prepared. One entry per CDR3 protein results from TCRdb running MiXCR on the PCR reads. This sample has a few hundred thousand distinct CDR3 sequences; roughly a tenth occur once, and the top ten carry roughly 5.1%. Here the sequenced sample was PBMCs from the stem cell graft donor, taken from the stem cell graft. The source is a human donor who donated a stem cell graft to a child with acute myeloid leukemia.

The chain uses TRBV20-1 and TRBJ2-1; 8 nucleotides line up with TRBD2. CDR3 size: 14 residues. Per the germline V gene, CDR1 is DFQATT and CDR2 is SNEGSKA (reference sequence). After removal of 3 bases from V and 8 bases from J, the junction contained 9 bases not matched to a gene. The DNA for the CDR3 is TGCAGTGCTAGCAGGGTGACCGGGGGGGATGAGCAGTTCTTC. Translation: CSASRVTGGDEQFF.

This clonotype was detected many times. For the CDR3, the DNA is TGCGCCAGCAGCCAAGATCCCGCGGGGGGGCCGTTAGATACGCAGTATTTT. This gives the protein CASSQDPAGGPLDTQYF. The chain recombines TRBV4-1 with TRBJ2-3, with 9 bases fitting TRBD2. In germline, CDR1 is MGHRA, CDR2 YSYEKL. The trim removed 0 bases at V and 5 bases at J, leaving 9 bases unmatched. CDR3 length: 17 residues.

CDR3 loop: CASSSSGSSTDTQYF. DNA for the CDR3: TGCGCCAGCAGCTCCAGCGGGTCAAGCACAGATACGCAGTATTTT. This sequence joins TRBV5-1 and TRBJ2-3, with D perhaps TRBD2 (6 bases). V gave up 3 bases and J gave up 0 bases, with 11 bases separating them. Germline V gives CDR1 SGHRS, CDR2 YFSETQ. The CDR3 has 15 residues.

CDR3 in amino acids: CATGLADHSEQFF. For the CDR3, the DNA is TGTGCCACTGGACTAGCGGACCACAGTGAGCAGTTCTTC. The chain employs TRBV10-3 and TRBJ2-1, with TRBD2 identical over 10 bases. V shed 10 bases and J 9 bases; nucleotides not matched to a gene: 9. The CDR3 is 13 amino acids. From germline, CDR1 is ENHRY and CDR2 SYGVKD.

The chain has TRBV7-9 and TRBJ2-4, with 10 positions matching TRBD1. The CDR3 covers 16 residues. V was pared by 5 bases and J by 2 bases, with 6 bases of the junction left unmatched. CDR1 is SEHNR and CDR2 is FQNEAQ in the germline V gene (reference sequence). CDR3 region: CASSNGDRGSKNIQYF. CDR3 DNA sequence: TGTGCCAGCAGCAATGGGGACAGGGGATCCAAAAACATTCAGTACTTC.

In nucleotides, the CDR3 is TGCAGTGCTCTTAACGACAGGGGCAATCAGCCCCAGCATTTT. Protein product: CSALNDRGNQPQHF. This chain connects TRBV20-1 to TRBJ1-5; 7 bases fit TRBD1. This CDR3 spans 14 amino acids. J was trimmed by 2 bases and V by 5 bases; bases with no gene match: 6. Germline CDR1 reads DFQATT; CDR2 reads SNEGSKA (reference sequence).

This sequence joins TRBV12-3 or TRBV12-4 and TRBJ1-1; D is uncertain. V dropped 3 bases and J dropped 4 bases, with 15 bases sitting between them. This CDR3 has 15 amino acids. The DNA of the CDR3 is TGTGCCAGCAGTTTTTTAGCACGGAGACCCACTGAAGCTTTCTTT. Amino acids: CASSFLARRPTEAFF.

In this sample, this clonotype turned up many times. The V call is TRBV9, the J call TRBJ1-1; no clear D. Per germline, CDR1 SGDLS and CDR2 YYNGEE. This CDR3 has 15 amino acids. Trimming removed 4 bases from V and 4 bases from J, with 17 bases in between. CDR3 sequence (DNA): TGTGCCAGCAGCTCCGGAGGTTCCTGGGGCACTGAAGCTTTCTTT. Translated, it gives CASSSGGSWGTEAFF.

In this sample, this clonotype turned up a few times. The CDR3 sequence is CASSPTGGQNYNEQFF. CDR3 nucleotides: TGCGCCAGCAGCCCGACAGGGGGCCAAAATTACAATGAGCAGTTCTTC. The chain links TRBV5-1 to TRBJ2-1, with TRBD1 matching over 10 bases. The CDR3 runs 16 residues. The V and J ends lost 4 bases and 4 bases, in that order; junction bases with no gene match: 8. The germline gives CDR1 SGHRS, CDR2 YFSETQ.

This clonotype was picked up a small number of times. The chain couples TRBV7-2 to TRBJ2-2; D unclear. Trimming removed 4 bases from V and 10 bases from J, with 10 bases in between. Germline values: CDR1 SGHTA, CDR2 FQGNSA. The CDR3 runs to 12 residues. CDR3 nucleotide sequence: TGTGCCAGCAGCTCACGACCGTTGGAGCTGTTTTTT. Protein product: CASSSRPLELFF.

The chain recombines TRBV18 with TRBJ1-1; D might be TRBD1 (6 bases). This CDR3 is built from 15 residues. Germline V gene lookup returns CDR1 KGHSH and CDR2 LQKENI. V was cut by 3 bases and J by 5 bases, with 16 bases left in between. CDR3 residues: CASSPGGGRLTEAFF. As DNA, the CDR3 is TGTGCCAGCTCACCCGGAGGGGGAAGGTTGACTGAAGCTTTCTTT.

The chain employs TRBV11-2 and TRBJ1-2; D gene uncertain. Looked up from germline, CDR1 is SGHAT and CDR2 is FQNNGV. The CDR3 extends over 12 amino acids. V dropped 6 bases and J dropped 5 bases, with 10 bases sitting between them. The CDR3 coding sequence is TGTGCCAGCAGTTCAATGGGTTATGGCTACACCTTC. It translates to CASSSMGYGYTF.

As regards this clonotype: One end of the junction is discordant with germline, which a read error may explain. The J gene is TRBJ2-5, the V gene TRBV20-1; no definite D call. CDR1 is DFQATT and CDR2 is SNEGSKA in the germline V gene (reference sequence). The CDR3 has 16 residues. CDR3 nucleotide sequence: TGCTGTGCTAGAGGCCCGGGTCCGGGCTGGAAAGAGACCCAGTACTTC. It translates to CCARGPGPGWKETQYF.

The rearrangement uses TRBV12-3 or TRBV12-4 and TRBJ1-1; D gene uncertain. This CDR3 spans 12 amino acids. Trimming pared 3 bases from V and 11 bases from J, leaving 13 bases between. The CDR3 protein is CASSFGTEVAFF. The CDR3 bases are TGTGCCAGCAGTTTTGGAACAGAAGTGGCTTTCTTT.

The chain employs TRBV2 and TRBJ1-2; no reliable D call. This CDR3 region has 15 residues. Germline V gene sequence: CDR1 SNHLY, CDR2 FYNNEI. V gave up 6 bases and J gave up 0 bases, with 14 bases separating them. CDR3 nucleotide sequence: TGTGCCAGCAGCCTCGGGCAGCCCTCTAACTATGGCTACACCTTC. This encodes CASSLGQPSNYGYTF.

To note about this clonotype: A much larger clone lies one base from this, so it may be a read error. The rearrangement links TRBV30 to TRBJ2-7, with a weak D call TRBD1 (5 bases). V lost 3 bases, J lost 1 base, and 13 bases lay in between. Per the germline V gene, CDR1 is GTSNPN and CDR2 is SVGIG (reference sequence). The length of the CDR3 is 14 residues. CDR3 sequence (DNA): TGTGCCTGGAGCCCCATGGACAATTCCTACGAGCAGTACTTC. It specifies CAWSPMDNSYEQYF.

In DNA, the CDR3 is TGTGCCATCAGTGACGTGGAGACCCAGTACTTC. Amino acid sequence: CAISDVETQYF. V and J are TRBV10-3 and TRBJ2-5; D gene uncertain. V lost 3 bases and J 5 bases, leaving 4 bases between the germline ends. This CDR3 has 11 residues. Germline values: CDR1 ENHRY, CDR2 SYGVKD.

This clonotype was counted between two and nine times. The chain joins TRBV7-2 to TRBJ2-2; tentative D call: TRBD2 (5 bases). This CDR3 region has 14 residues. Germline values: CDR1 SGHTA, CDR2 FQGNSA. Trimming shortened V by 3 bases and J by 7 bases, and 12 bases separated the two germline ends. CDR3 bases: TGTGCCAGCAGCTTGCCCGAGGAGGACGGGGAGCTGTTTTTT. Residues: CASSLPEEDGELFF.

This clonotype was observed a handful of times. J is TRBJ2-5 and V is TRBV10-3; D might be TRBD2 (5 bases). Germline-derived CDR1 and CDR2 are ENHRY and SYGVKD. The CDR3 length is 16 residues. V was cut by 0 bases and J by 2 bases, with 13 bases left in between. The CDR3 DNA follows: TGTGCCATCAGTGAGTCTTGGACGGGGTCACAAGAGACCCAGTACTTC. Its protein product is CAISESWTGSQETQYF.

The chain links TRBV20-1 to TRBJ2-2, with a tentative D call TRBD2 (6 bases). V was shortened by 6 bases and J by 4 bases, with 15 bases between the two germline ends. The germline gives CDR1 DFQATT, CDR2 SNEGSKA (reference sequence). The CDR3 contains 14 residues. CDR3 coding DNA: TGCAGTGCCCAGCGGGCCGGACTCACCGGGGAGCTGTTTTTT. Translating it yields CSAQRAGLTGELFF.